One sample yielded the 24 T cell receptor beta chains listed below, sequenced in a study of PD-L1 blockade in urothelial cancer. Described time point: peripheral blood 6 weeks after treatment start. Sequencing was performed with immunoSEQ multiplex PCR; in TCRdb, only in-frame clones are kept and a portion is missing. Found here are some 120,000 clones, 86% of them singletons; the top ten hold 2.4%. The material sequenced was PBMCs, taken around atezolizumab (anti-PD-L1) treatment. Receptor source: a man over 45 with urothelial cancer.

The chain carries TRBV19 and TRBJ1-2; 7 nucleotides align to TRBD1. The germline V gene has CDR1 LNHDA and CDR2 SQIVND (reference sequence). After removal of 2 bases from V and 5 bases from J, the junction contained 8 bases not matched to a gene. The CDR3 has 15 amino acids. In DNA form, the CDR3 reads TGTGCCAGTAGTATAAGCCAGGGACAGCTGTATGGCTACACCTTC. It codes for CASSISQGQLYGYTF.

The V and J genes are TRBV2 and TRBJ2-5, with TRBD2 matching over 13 bases. V gave up 5 bases and J gave up 4 bases; unmatched junction bases: 4. The CDR3 spans 15 residues. Looked up from germline, CDR1 is SNHLY and CDR2 is FYNNEI. The CDR3 DNA reads TGTGCCAGCAGTCCCGGGACTAGCGGGATAGAGACCCAGTACTTC. This translates into CASSPGTSGIETQYF.

This sequence joins TRBV20-1 and TRBJ1-1, with 7 bases identical to TRBD1. This CDR3 spans 11 amino acids. V lost 8 bases, J lost 5 bases, and 5 bases stayed unmatched. The germline V gene has CDR1 DFQATT and CDR2 SNEGSKA (reference sequence). CDR3 nucleotide sequence: TGCAGTTCAGGGGGAGGTACTGAAGCTTTCTTT. It is translated as CSSGGGTEAFF.

The genes are TRBV7-3 and TRBJ1-5, with D possibly TRBD1 on 6 matching bases. Germline values: CDR1 SGHTA, CDR2 FQGTGA. V was clipped by 1 base and J by 6 bases, with 7 bases between them. The CDR3 extends over 13 amino acids. The CDR3: CASSLKGGQPQHF. The CDR3 DNA is TGTGCCAGCAGCTTAAAAGGGGGTCAGCCCCAGCATTTT.

CDR3 loop: CASSRTSEYNEQFF. DNA for the CDR3: TGCGCCAGCAGTCGGACTAGCGAATACAATGAGCAGTTCTTC. V gene TRBV4-1 combines with J gene TRBJ2-1, with 9 bases identical to TRBD2. Looked up from germline, CDR1 is MGHRA and CDR2 is YSYEKL. This CDR3 has 14 residues. V lost 6 bases, J lost 4 bases, and 4 bases stayed unmatched.

The V and J genes are TRBV30 and TRBJ2-7, with 7 bases matching TRBD1. Losses at the gene ends were 4 bases for V and 3 bases for J; bases not matched to a gene: 6. In germline, CDR1 is GTSNPN, CDR2 SVGIG (reference sequence). The CDR3 loop spans 13 amino acids. The CDR3 DNA follows: TGTGCCTGGACGCCGACAGGGAACTACGAGCAGTACTTC. Its translation is CAWTPTGNYEQYF.

This clone was observed a few times. J is TRBJ2-3 and V is TRBV18; D gene unclear. V was clipped by 3 bases and J by 0 bases, with 4 bases between them. The germline V gene encodes CDR1 KGHSH and CDR2 LQKENI. The CDR3 is 13 residues long. CDR3: CASSPSSTDTQYF. In nucleotides, the CDR3 is TGTGCCAGCTCACCGTCTAGCACAGATACGCAGTATTTT.

The chain joins TRBV6-4 to TRBJ2-3; TRBD2 agrees at 8 bases. The CDR3 runs to 16 residues. The trim removed 2 bases at V and 2 bases at J, leaving 6 bases unmatched. CDR1 is MRHNA, CDR2 SNTAGT, per germline. CDR3 sequence (DNA): TGTGCCAGCAGTGACGAGCGGGAGAGGGACACAGATACGCAGTATTTT. Encoded protein: CASSDERERDTDTQYF.

V is TRBV5-4 and J is TRBJ1-3; no clear D. This CDR3 is 15 amino acids long. CDR1 and CDR2 from the germline V gene are SGHNT and YYREEE (reference sequence). Trimming stripped 0 bases from V and 0 bases from J, with 7 bases between. CDR3 region: CASSLDSHSGNTIYF. For the CDR3, the DNA is TGTGCCAGCAGCTTGGACTCCCACTCTGGAAACACCATATATTTT. The complete variable domain, with remaining parts taken from reference TRBV5-4 and TRBJ1-3, reads ETGVTQSPTHLIKTRGQQVTLRCSSQSGHNTVSWYQQALGQGPQFIFQYYREEENGRGNFPPRFSGLQFPNYSSELNVNALELDDSALYLCASSLDSHSGNTIYFGEGSWLTVV.

The V and J genes are TRBV28 and TRBJ2-1, with TRBD1 as a possible D gene (6 bases). V lost 7 bases to trimming and J lost 7 bases, with 17 bases between them. Germline values: CDR1 MDHEN, CDR2 SYDVKM. The CDR3 length is 14 residues. The CDR3 region is CASTKGGHKNEQFF. In nucleotides, the CDR3 is TGTGCCAGCACTAAAGGGGGACACAAGAATGAGCAGTTCTTC.

The genes are TRBV27 and TRBJ2-6, with a tentative D call TRBD2 (6 bases). V gave up 1 base and J gave up 1 base, with 17 bases separating them. The CDR3 runs 19 residues. Germline loops: CDR1 MNHEY, CDR2 SMNVEV (reference sequence). Written as DNA, the CDR3 is TGTGCCAGCAGTTTATATGTTGTTGGGCGGGGATCTGGGGCCAACGTCCTGACTTTC. It specifies CASSLYVVGRGSGANVLTF.

The chain couples TRBV28 to TRBJ1-1; D is ambiguous. Trimming shortened V by 4 bases and J by 3 bases, and 6 bases separated the two germline ends. CDR1 MDHEN and CDR2 SYDVKM come from the germline V gene. The CDR3 loop spans 12 amino acids. The CDR3 nucleotides are TGTGCCAGCAGTTCCGGTTACACTGAAGCTTTCTTT. This gives the protein CASSSGYTEAFF.

The chain recombines TRBV7-3 with TRBJ2-5; the D is unclear. Germline V lookup: CDR1 SGHTA, CDR2 FQGTGA. The CDR3 is made up of 13 amino acids. Trimming left V 5 bases short and J 4 bases short, with 11 bases between. CDR3 nucleotide sequence: TGTGCCAGCAGCCTAGTGGCATCAGAGACCCAGTACTTC. Translating gives CASSLVASETQYF. Variable domain in full (rest from reference TRBV7-3 and TRBJ2-5): GAGVSQTPSNKVTEKGKYVELRCDPISGHTALYWYRQSLGQGPEFLIYFQGTGAADDSGLPNDRFFAVRPEGSVSTLKIQRTERGDSAVYLCASSLVASETQYFGPGTRLLVL.

The V call is TRBV2, the J call TRBJ2-1, with TRBD2 matching over 8 bases. The CDR3 consists of 15 residues. V gave up 6 bases and J gave up 5 bases; unmatched junction bases: 9. Germline values: CDR1 SNHLY, CDR2 FYNNEI. CDR3 DNA sequence: TGTGCCAGCAGAGTCCGTAGCGGGATCGACAATGAGCAGTTCTTC. Its translation: CASRVRSGIDNEQFF.

The rearrangement links TRBV2 to TRBJ2-5, with 8 bases that match TRBD2. Germline assignment: CDR1 SNHLY and CDR2 FYNNEI. The V and J ends lost 4 bases and 1 base, in that order; junction bases with no gene match: 5. This CDR3 region has 15 residues. CDR3 loop: CASSGAGGPQETQYF. The CDR3 bases are TGTGCCAGCAGTGGGGCGGGAGGCCCCCAAGAGACCCAGTACTTC.

The chain joins TRBV2 to TRBJ2-2; 7 nucleotides line up with TRBD2. Per the germline V gene, CDR1 is SNHLY and CDR2 is FYNNEI. J gave up 6 bases and V 6 bases, and 7 bases lay outside the gene matches. CDR3 length equals 14 residues. The CDR3 DNA is TGTGCCAGCAGGGAGCGGGGACGCGCCGGGGAGCTGTTTTTT. Translated, it gives CASRERGRAGELFF.

J is TRBJ2-5 and V is TRBV7-8; tentatively, D is TRBD2 (6 bases). Trimming left V 0 bases short and J 5 bases short, with 10 bases between. Germline V gene lookup returns CDR1 SGHVS and CDR2 FQNEAQ. The CDR3 has 14 residues. The CDR3 reads CASSLASGAETQYF. The CDR3 nucleotides read TGTGCCAGCAGCTTAGCGTCGGGAGCGGAGACCCAGTACTTC.

The J gene is TRBJ2-2, the V gene TRBV19, with no clear D. Germline V CDR1 and CDR2: LNHDA, SQIVND (reference sequence). Trimming pared 1 base from V and 8 bases from J, leaving 8 bases between. The CDR3 spans 13 residues. This chain's CDR3 is CASSIATVGELFF. The CDR3 bases are TGTGCCAGTAGTATAGCCACGGTTGGGGAGCTGTTTTTT.

This chain uses TRBV11-2 with TRBJ2-7; D possibly corresponds to TRBD1 (5 bases). CDR3 length equals 18 residues. V was shortened by 3 bases and J by 3 bases, with 24 bases between the two germline ends. Germline lookup yields CDR1 SGHAT and CDR2 FQNNGV. Written as DNA, the CDR3 is TGTGCCAGCAGCTTGTCATCAGGGTCGCGGAGTAAACTCTACGAGCAGTACTTC. This sequence encodes CASSLSSGSRSKLYEQYF.

This clone occurred once. V is TRBV19 and J is TRBJ2-4, with 13 bases lining up with TRBD2. Germline values: CDR1 LNHDA, CDR2 SQIVND (reference sequence). The V gene end was trimmed by 4 bases and the J gene end by 0 bases; junction bases not matched to a gene: 6. CDR3 length equals 18 residues. The CDR3 is CASSTRTSGGLAKNIQYF. Written as DNA, the CDR3 is TGTGCCAGTAGTACACGGACTAGCGGGGGCCTAGCCAAAAACATTCAGTACTTC.

This clone was observed a few times. This chain joins TRBV7-2 and TRBJ1-2, with D tentatively TRBD1 (6 bases). The V and J ends lost 5 bases and 4 bases respectively, with 8 bases between them. The CDR3 contains 12 residues. CDR1 and CDR2 (germline): SGHTA, FQGNSA. CDR3: CASSQDSYGYTF. The CDR3 DNA reads TGTGCCAGCAGCCAGGACAGCTATGGCTACACCTTC.

This chain joins TRBV7-2 and TRBJ1-2; D might be TRBD1 (5 bases). The V and J ends lost 3 bases and 6 bases respectively, with 8 bases between them. The CDR3 length is 12 residues. Germline V gives CDR1 SGHTA, CDR2 FQGNSA. The CDR3: CASSFPGNGYTF. The CDR3 DNA reads TGTGCCAGCAGCTTTCCAGGGAATGGCTACACCTTC.

V gene TRBV7-6 combines with J gene TRBJ2-7; D is ambiguous. The CDR3 sequence is 10 residues long. From germline, CDR1 is SGHVS and CDR2 FNYEAQ. V was clipped by 3 bases and J by 7 bases, with 4 bases between them. This CDR3 is CASSFSEQYF. CDR3 in DNA: TGTGCCAGCAGCTTTTCTGAGCAGTACTTC.

This chain uses TRBV5-4 with TRBJ1-5; TRBD1 aligns across 7 bases. Germline V gene data show CDR1 as SGHNT and CDR2 as YYREEE (reference sequence). V lost 4 bases to trimming and J lost 3 bases; unmatched junction nucleotides: 7. This CDR3 contains 15 residues. CDR3 region: CASSTGRGLNQPQHF. The CDR3 DNA reads as TGTGCCAGCAGCACGGGTAGGGGGCTCAATCAGCCCCAGCATTTT.